This T cell receptor beta chain was recovered during a study of shared clonotypes between healthy human individuals. General study findings and limits: Generation of non-shared clonotypes was less probable than generation of clonotypes shared by all four donors.

As to this clone: Its antigen remains unidentified.

The CDR3 spans 11 residues. V dropped 5 bases and J dropped 4 bases, with 9 bases sitting between them. Germline loops: CDR1 DFQATT, CDR2 SNEGSKA (reference sequence). Authors' data handling: Owing to the provision of junction-only sequences devoid of quality scores by immunoSEQ, filtering differed. Assay used: immunoSEQ multiplex PCR; TCRdb lists only in-frame clones, some missing. The DNA was the basis for D and trimming; V, J and clone size are from that table. The sample carries 2 million to 2.5 million clones, about nine tenths recorded once. This TCR derives from a man aged 18 to 29 in good health. Some clones in this sample may be carry-over from other donors' samples. The gene calls are TRBV20-1 and TRBJ2-7; D unresolved. The specimen sequenced was naive CD4+ T cells from PBMCs. Subset of the sample: CD45RA+ positively selected. The CDR3, as DNA: TGCAGTGCTGGGATTGTATACGAGCAGTACTTC. Its protein is CSAGIVYEQYF.